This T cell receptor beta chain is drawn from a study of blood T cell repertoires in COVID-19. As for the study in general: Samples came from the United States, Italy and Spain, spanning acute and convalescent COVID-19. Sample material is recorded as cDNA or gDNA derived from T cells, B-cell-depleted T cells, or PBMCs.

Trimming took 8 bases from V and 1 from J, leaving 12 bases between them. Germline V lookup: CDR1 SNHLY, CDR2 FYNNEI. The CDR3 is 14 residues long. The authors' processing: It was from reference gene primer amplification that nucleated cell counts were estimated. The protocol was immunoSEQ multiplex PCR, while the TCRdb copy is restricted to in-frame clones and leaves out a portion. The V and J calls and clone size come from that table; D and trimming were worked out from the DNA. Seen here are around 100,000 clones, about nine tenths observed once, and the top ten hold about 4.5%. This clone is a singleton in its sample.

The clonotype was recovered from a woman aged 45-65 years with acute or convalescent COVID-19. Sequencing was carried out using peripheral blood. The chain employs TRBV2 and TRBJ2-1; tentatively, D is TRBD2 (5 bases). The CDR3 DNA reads TGTGCCAGCCTTAGCACGGGGTCCTACAATGAGCAGTTCTTC. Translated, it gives CASLSTGSYNEQFF.